Below are 17 T cell receptor beta chains sequenced from a single sample in a study of blood T cell repertoires in COVID-19. Clones were sequenced by immunoSEQ multiplex PCR, and TCRdb holds only the in-frame ones, with some missing. The sample includes tens of thousands of clones, 91% of them seen just once. The sample consisted of peripheral blood. The source is a human donor with active COVID-19. The donor label of this sample is uncertain.

This clone turned up a few times. The V call is TRBV5-1, the J call TRBJ2-2, with 9 bases fitting TRBD1. The CDR3 has 14 amino acids. Germline-derived CDR1 and CDR2 are SGHRS and YFSETQ. With V trimmed by 4 bases and J by 6 bases, 4 bases remained unmatched. The CDR3 spells CASSLGDRAGELFF. CDR3 nucleotides: TGCGCCAGCAGCCTGGGGGACAGGGCCGGGGAGCTGTTTTTT. The full variable domain, completed using reference TRBV5-1 and TRBJ2-2, is KAGVTQTPRYLIKTRGQQVTLSCSPISGHRSVSWYQQTPGQGLQFLFEYFSETQRNKGNFPGRFSGRQFSNSRSEMNVSTLELGDSALYLCASSLGDRAGELFFGEGSRLTVL.

This sequence joins TRBV19 and TRBJ2-1, with a weak D call TRBD1 (5 bases). V was pared by 1 base and J by 9 bases, with 19 bases between. This CDR3 has 16 residues. Germline CDR1 and CDR2: LNHDA and SQIVND (reference sequence). The CDR3 nucleotides are TGTGCCAGTAGTATAGTCCAGGGTGGCCTAGGATCTGAGCAGTTCTTC. It codes for CASSIVQGGLGSEQFF. The variable domain in full, completed from reference TRBV19 and TRBJ2-1, reads DGGITQSPKYLFRKEGQNVTLSCEQNLNHDAMYWYRQDPGQGLRLIYYSQIVNDFQKGDIAEGYSVSREKKESFPLTVTSAQKNPTAFYLCASSIVQGGLGSEQFFGPGTRLTVL.

In this sample, this clone turned up once. This chain joins TRBV6-5 and TRBJ1-5; D unclear. The CDR3 consists of 13 residues. The germline CDR1 and CDR2 sequences are MNHEY and SVGAGI. Trimming took 2 bases from V and 4 from J, leaving 6 bases between them. The CDR3 loop is CASSYGLNQPQHF. CDR3 nucleotides: TGTGCCAGCAGTTACGGCCTTAATCAGCCCCAGCATTTT.

The rearrangement uses TRBV21-1 and TRBJ2-1; the table gives TRBD1 as D, unverified against the DNA. TRBV21-1 is recorded as a pseudogene. There are 21 residues in the CDR3. Written as DNA, the CDR3 is TGTGCCAGCAGCAAAGAGCGTGTGGAGACAGGGGACGAGTATAGAGCAAATGAGCAGTTCTTC. Protein sequence: CASSKERVETGDEYRANEQFF.

This clone was recorded once. This chain joins TRBV19 and TRBJ2-7; tentatively, D is TRBD1 (6 bases). The germline CDR1 and CDR2 sequences are LNHDA and SQIVND (reference sequence). The CDR3 contains 14 residues. With 6 bases removed from V and 2 bases from J, the gap between germline ends came to 14 bases. CDR3 DNA: TGTGCCAGTAGCCGGGACACCTCTCCCTACGAGCAGTACTTC. Protein sequence: CASSRDTSPYEQYF.

The rearrangement links TRBV7-2 to TRBJ2-5; D possibly corresponds to TRBD2 (5 bases). This CDR3 spans 14 amino acids. V was trimmed by 5 bases and J by 2 bases, leaving 12 bases between them. The germline V gene has CDR1 SGHTA and CDR2 FQGNSA. CDR3 protein: CASSTQSGQETQYF. The CDR3 coding sequence is TGTGCCAGCAGCACCCAGTCGGGGCAAGAGACCCAGTACTTC.

The genes are TRBV9 and TRBJ1-3; D perhaps matches TRBD1 (5 bases). The CDR3 spans 16 residues. Per germline, CDR1 SGDLS and CDR2 YYNGEE. Trimming pared 3 bases from V and 0 bases from J, leaving 13 bases between. CDR3 nucleotides: TGTGCCAGCAGCGCTCGACAGCAGTTCTCTGGAAACACCATATATTTT. It yields the protein CASSARQQFSGNTIYF.

V is TRBV5-8 and J is TRBJ2-1; the D gene is possibly TRBD1 (5 bases). This CDR3 comprises 15 residues. Per the germline V gene, CDR1 is SGHTS and CDR2 is YDEGEE. Trimming shortened V by 3 bases and J by 3 bases, and 13 bases separated the two germline ends. The CDR3 here is CASSSKFRGYNEQFF. For the CDR3, the DNA is TGTGCCAGCAGCTCCAAGTTTAGGGGCTACAATGAGCAGTTCTTC.

The chain combines TRBV3-1 (or the pseudogene TRBV3-2) with TRBJ2-1; 13 bases match TRBD2. Looked up from germline, CDR1 is LGHDT and CDR2 is YNNKEL (reference sequence). The CDR3 contains 23 residues. V lost 3 bases and J lost 10; bases outside the gene matches: 30. The CDR3 loop reads CASSQPPTETSGRAKDEDWEQFF. The CDR3 region has the DNA TGTGCCAGCAGCCAGCCCCCGACGGAAACTAGCGGGAGGGCGAAAGATGAGGACTGGGAGCAGTTCTTC.

This chain joins TRBV5-6 and TRBJ2-1, with a possible D match to TRBD2 (7 bases). The germline CDR1 and CDR2 sequences are SGHDT and YYEEEE. Trimming took off 2 bases at V and 6 bases at J, with 9 bases between the two ends. The CDR3 is made up of 13 amino acids. The CDR3 here is CASSLGGANEQFF. DNA of the CDR3: TGTGCCAGCAGCTTAGGGGGGGCCAATGAGCAGTTCTTC.

This rearrangement joins TRBV2 to TRBJ2-3; maybe TRBD1 (5 bases). Trimming removed 3 bases from V and 0 bases from J, with 7 bases in between. This CDR3 has 14 amino acids. Germline CDR1 reads SNHLY; CDR2 reads FYNNEI. In nucleotides, the CDR3 is TGTGCCAGCAGTGACAGGGCTAGCACAGATACGCAGTATTTT. This encodes CASSDRASTDTQYF.

Only a few counts were recorded for this clone. The V and J genes are TRBV5-1 and TRBJ2-4; possible D gene TRBD2, 5 bases. This CDR3 has 14 residues. Trimming took off 4 bases at V and 11 bases at J, with 19 bases between the two ends. Germline CDR1 and CDR2: SGHRS and YFSETQ. CDR3 region: CASSPRTLPNLQYF. CDR3 bases: TGCGCCAGCAGCCCCCGGACTCTCCCCAACCTTCAGTACTTC.

The chain couples TRBV3-1 (or the pseudogene TRBV3-2) to TRBJ1-5; D gene uncertain. This CDR3 spans 13 amino acids. Germline V gene sequence: CDR1 LGHDT, CDR2 YNNKEL (reference sequence). V dropped 4 bases and J dropped 5 bases, with 9 bases sitting between them. The CDR3 DNA follows: TGTGCCAGCAGCCTCGCGAGGGATCAGCCCCAGCATTTT. Residues: CASSLARDQPQHF.

The genes are TRBV28 and TRBJ1-5, with D maybe TRBD1 (6 bases). The CDR3 spans 15 residues. The germline V and J ends were trimmed by 5 bases and 7 bases, with 18 bases remaining between them. The V gene's germline CDR1 is MDHEN and CDR2 SYDVKM. Here the CDR3 DNA reads TGTGCCAGCAGTCTCCGGGACATTCCTTGGCAGCCCCAGCATTTT. Residues: CASSLRDIPWQPQHF. Full variable domain (rest looked up from reference TRBV28 and TRBJ1-5): DVKVTQSSRYLVKRTGEKVFLECVQDMDHENMFWYRQDPGLGLRLIYFSYDVKMKEKGDIPEGYSVSREKKERFSLILESASTNQTSMYLCASSLRDIPWQPQHFGDGTRLSIL.

The rearrangement links TRBV24-1 to TRBJ2-3; 8 bases agree with TRBD2. Germline-derived CDR1 and CDR2 are KGHDR and SFDVKD. After removal of 6 bases from V and 2 bases from J, the junction contained 18 bases not matched to a gene. The CDR3 has 19 amino acids. CDR3 nucleotide sequence: TGTGCCACCAGTTCCCCCCATCAGGCTAGCGGGCACTTCACAGATACGCAGTATTTT. Translating it yields CATSSPHQASGHFTDTQYF.

To note about this clone: A read error may produce the germline difference seen at one junction end. The CDR3 bases are TGTGCCAGCAGCGTAGGAGCGCGTGAGGGAGAGACCCAGCACTTC. Encoded protein: CASSVGAREGETQHF. This chain connects TRBV9 to TRBJ2-5; D is possibly TRBD2 (5 bases). The CDR3 is 15 amino acids. Germline V gene lookup returns CDR1 SGDLS and CDR2 YYNGEE.

The rearrangement uses TRBV18 and TRBJ2-7; D is possibly TRBD2 (5 bases). From germline, CDR1 is KGHSH and CDR2 LQKENI. Trimming cost V 0 bases and J 2 bases, with 8 bases left between them. The CDR3 is 14 residues long. The CDR3: CASSPPDGTYEQYF. The CDR3 region has the DNA TGTGCCAGCTCACCACCTGACGGGACCTACGAGCAGTACTTC.